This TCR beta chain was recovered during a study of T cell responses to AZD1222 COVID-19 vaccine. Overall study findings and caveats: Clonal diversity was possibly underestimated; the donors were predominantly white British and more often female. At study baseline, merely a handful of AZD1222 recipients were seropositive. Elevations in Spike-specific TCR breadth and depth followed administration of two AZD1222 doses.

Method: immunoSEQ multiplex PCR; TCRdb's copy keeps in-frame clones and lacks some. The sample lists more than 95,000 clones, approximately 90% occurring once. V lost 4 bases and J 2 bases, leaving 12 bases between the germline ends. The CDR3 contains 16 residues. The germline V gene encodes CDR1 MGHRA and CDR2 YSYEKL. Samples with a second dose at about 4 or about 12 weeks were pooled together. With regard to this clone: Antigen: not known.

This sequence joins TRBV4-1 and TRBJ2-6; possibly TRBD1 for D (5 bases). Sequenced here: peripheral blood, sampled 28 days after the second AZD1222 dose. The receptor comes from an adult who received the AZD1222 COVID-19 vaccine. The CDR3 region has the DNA TGCGCCAGCAGCCGAGACCAGGGTACTGGGGCCAACGTCCTGACTTTC. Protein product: CASSRDQGTGANVLTF.